This T cell receptor (beta chain) was retrieved from a study of regulatory T cells in long-lasting Graves disease. Findings and caveats of the study: Persistent Graves' patients showed a TCR diversity that was lower than that of newly diagnosed ones.

The sample's time point: persistent/refractory GD, antithyroid drugs over 5 years with positive TRAb. Making the TCR library involved RNA that had been extracted from PBMCs. Diagnosis followed American Thyroid Association guidelines for Graves' disease. Approximately 8.2-milliliter peripheral blood samples went into EDTA tubes. This clonotype was seen a handful of times. Its cognate antigen is unknown. To make TCR beta libraries, researchers used iRepertoire HTBI primers and Arm-PCR of CDR3 regions. Via MiXCR, TCRdb re-called the multiplex PCR reads, giving one row per CDR3 protein. The table lists a few hundred thousand distinct CDR3 sequences, about a fifth of them singletons. The input for sequencing was peripheral blood mononuclear cells (PBMCs), taken when the disease was refractory, from a patient treated with antithyroid drugs. This clonotype was obtained from a female donor with Graves disease.

The CDR3 loop reads CASNWNSNTEAFF. DNA for the CDR3: TGTGCCAGTAATTGGAACAGCAACACTGAAGCTTTCTTT. This chain uses TRBV19 with TRBJ1-1; D not resolved. The CDR3 runs to 13 residues. CDR1 LNHDA and CDR2 SQIVND come from the germline V gene (reference sequence). The V end was cut by 7 bases, the J end by 2 bases, with 11 bases between.